These 5 T cell receptor beta chains came from one sample sequenced in a study of T cell repertoires in cytomegalovirus infection. These TCRs' antigens remain unknown. TCRdb used MiXCR to reprocess the reads, holding one entry per CDR3 protein. Of about 570,000 distinct CDR3 sequences in the sample, roughly 43% were seen once. The source material was cultured PBMCs, sampled from culture after CMV antigen stimulation. The source is a human donor in good health (CMV status not recorded). Some clones in this sample may be carry-over from other donors' samples.

This sequence joins TRBV6-6 and TRBJ1-2, with D perhaps matching TRBD1 (5 bases). V was clipped by 0 bases and J by 8 bases, with 13 bases between them. This CDR3 has 14 amino acids. Looked up from germline, CDR1 is MNHNY and CDR2 is SVGAGI (reference sequence). CDR3 coding DNA: TGTGCCAGCAGTTACTCAGGGACTGCGTCCGGCTACACCTTC. Its protein product is CASSYSGTASGYTF.

The chain combines TRBV19 with TRBJ1-2, with unresolved D. The CDR3 spans 12 residues. Germline CDR1 reads LNHDA; CDR2 reads SQIVND (reference sequence). Trimming left V 7 bases short and J 8 bases short, with 14 bases between. The CDR3 reads CASTSRIGGYTF. CDR3 sequence (DNA): TGTGCCAGTACCTCCAGAATCGGAGGCTACACCTTC.

This clonotype was observed a few times. This chain links TRBV19 with TRBJ1-4, with TRBD1 matching over 10 bases. There are 16 residues in the CDR3. The V gene end was trimmed by 6 bases and the J gene end by 1 base; junction bases not matched to a gene: 5. CDR1 is LNHDA, CDR2 SQIVND, per germline (reference sequence). The CDR3 coding sequence is TGTGCCAGTAGCACGACAGGGGGCGGAACTAATGAAAAACTGTTTTTT. Amino acid sequence: CASSTTGGGTNEKLFF. Complete variable domain (other parts from reference TRBV19 and TRBJ1-4): DGGITQSPKYLFRKEGQNVTLSCEQNLNHDAMYWYRQDPGQGLRLIYYSQIVNDFQKGDIAEGYSVSREKKESFPLTVTSAQKNPTAFYLCASSTTGGGTNEKLFFGSGTQLSVL.

This chain links TRBV7-2 with TRBJ2-1; D may be TRBD2 (7 bases). Trimming pared 7 bases from V and 7 bases from J, leaving 20 bases between. The CDR3 runs to 15 residues. From germline, CDR1 is SGHTA and CDR2 FQGNSA. CDR3 region: CASTLWGGDLNEQFF. The CDR3 DNA reads TGTGCCAGCACCCTGTGGGGGGGCGATTTAAATGAGCAGTTCTTC.

The V call is TRBV6-6, the J call TRBJ2-2; 8 bases are shared with TRBD2. Germline V gene lookup returns CDR1 MNHNY and CDR2 SVGAGI (reference sequence). J gave up 6 bases and V 7 bases, and 10 bases lay outside the gene matches. This CDR3 is built from 15 residues. The CDR3 region is CASTSTGGAAGELFF. As DNA, the CDR3 is TGTGCCAGCACCTCTACCGGGGGGGCAGCCGGGGAGCTGTTTTTT.